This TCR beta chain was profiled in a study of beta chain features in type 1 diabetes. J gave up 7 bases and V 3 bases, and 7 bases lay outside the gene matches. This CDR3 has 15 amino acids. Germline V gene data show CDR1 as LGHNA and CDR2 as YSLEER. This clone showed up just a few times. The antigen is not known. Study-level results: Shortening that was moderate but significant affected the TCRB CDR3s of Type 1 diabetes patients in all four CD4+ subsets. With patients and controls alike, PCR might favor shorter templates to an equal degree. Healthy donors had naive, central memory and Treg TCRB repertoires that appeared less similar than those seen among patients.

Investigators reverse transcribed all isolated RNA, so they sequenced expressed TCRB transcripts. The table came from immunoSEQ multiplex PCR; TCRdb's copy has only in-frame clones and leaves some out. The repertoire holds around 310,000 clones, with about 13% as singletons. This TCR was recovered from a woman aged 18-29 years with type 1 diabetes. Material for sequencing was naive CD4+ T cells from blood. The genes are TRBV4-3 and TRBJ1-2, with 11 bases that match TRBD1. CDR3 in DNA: TGCGCCAGCAGCCAGCACGGGACAGGGGGAGGTGGCTACACCTTC. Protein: CASSQHGTGGGGYTF.